Listed here are 25 T cell receptor beta chains from one sample, sequenced in a study of cytomegalovirus exposure and HLA in healthy donors. The PCR was carried out with 60 Vbeta primers and 13 Jbeta primers. Assay used: immunoSEQ multiplex PCR; TCRdb lists only in-frame clones, some missing. The data hold about 67,000 clones, with approximately 78% observed a single time. Sequenced input: PBMCs. Receptors originate from a woman in her 30s in good health and CMV-seronegative.

This clone has more than one count but fewer than ten. This chain links TRBV6-1 with TRBJ2-6; D is possibly TRBD1 (6 bases). V lost 4 bases and J 0 bases, leaving 7 bases between the germline ends. The CDR3 is made up of 15 amino acids. In germline, CDR1 is MNHNS, CDR2 SASEGT. CDR3 coding DNA: TGTGCCAGCAGTGCGGACAGCTCTGGGGCCAACGTCCTGACTTTC. It codes for CASSADSSGANVLTF.

The chain is built from TRBV7-8 and TRBJ1-5, with 8 bases fitting TRBD1. There are 17 residues in the CDR3. V lost 1 base and J lost 4; bases outside the gene matches: 9. The V gene's germline CDR1 is SGHVS and CDR2 FQNEAQ. In nucleotides, the CDR3 is TGTGCCAGCAGCTTAGATCGGATCGGGACAGGTAATCAGCCCCAGCATTTT. Translation: CASSLDRIGTGNQPQHF.

The chain combines TRBV7-2 with TRBJ1-2; D gene ambiguous. Trimming pared 0 bases from V and 4 bases from J, leaving 9 bases between. The CDR3 extends over 14 amino acids. The V gene's germline CDR1 is SGHTA and CDR2 FQGNSA. Here the CDR3 DNA reads TGTGCCAGCAGCTTAGCTGCAGACTTCTATGGCTACACCTTC. Protein: CASSLAADFYGYTF.

The chain uses TRBV7-8 and TRBJ2-3; weak D call: TRBD2 (5 bases). This CDR3 spans 16 amino acids. Trimming took 2 bases from V and 0 from J, leaving 12 bases between them. CDR1 is SGHVS and CDR2 is FQNEAQ in the germline V gene. The DNA for the CDR3 is TGTGCCAGCAGCTTATGGCTAGCTCAAAGCACAGATACGCAGTATTTT. Amino acids: CASSLWLAQSTDTQYF.

In its sample, this clone was seen a few times. The chain couples TRBV14 to TRBJ2-7; a possible D gene is TRBD1 (5 bases). Trimming cost V 2 bases and J 2 bases, with 16 bases left between them. The CDR3 has 16 residues. Germline lookup yields CDR1 SGHDN and CDR2 FVKESK. CDR3 sequence reads: CASSQPQGIGAYEQYF. CDR3 sequence (DNA): TGTGCCAGCAGCCAACCGCAGGGTATCGGCGCCTACGAGCAGTACTTC.

The gene calls are TRBV7-2 and TRBJ1-2, with 7 bases that match TRBD1. The CDR3 is 14 residues long. After removal of 5 bases from V and 4 bases from J, the junction contained 7 bases not matched to a gene. Germline CDR1 reads SGHTA; CDR2 reads FQGNSA. CDR3 sequence (DNA): TGTGCCAGCAGCCCCGGGACAGTAAGCTATGGCTACACCTTC. It codes for CASSPGTVSYGYTF.

CDR3 nucleotide sequence: TGTGCCAGCAGCTTCCGGGACATCCGCGAGCAGTACTTC. Its protein is CASSFRDIREQYF. The chain has TRBV7-2 and TRBJ2-5, with D tentatively TRBD1 (6 bases). Near its end, the DNA agrees better with TRBJ2-7, so the J call may be wrong. CDR3 length: 13 residues. Germline-derived CDR1 and CDR2 are SGHTA and FQGNSA.

The count of this clone is one. V gene TRBV25-1 combines with J gene TRBJ2-2; 7 bases line up with TRBD1. This CDR3 is built from 17 residues. CDR1 is MGHDK, CDR2 SYGVNS, per germline. V gave up 6 bases and J gave up 1 base; unmatched junction bases: 11. CDR3: CASSNSPGQMNTGELFF. Here the CDR3 DNA reads TGTGCCAGCAGCAATTCTCCGGGACAGATGAACACCGGGGAGCTGTTTTTT.

This clone was seen a single time. The J gene is TRBJ2-2, the V gene TRBV19; tentatively, D is TRBD1 (5 bases). Germline-derived CDR1 and CDR2 are LNHDA and SQIVND (reference sequence). V gave up 8 bases and J gave up 5 bases, with 15 bases separating them. This CDR3 region has 14 residues. CDR3 in DNA: TGTGCCAGTGCCGCCGGACATCTAACCGGGGAGCTGTTTTTT. Translation: CASAAGHLTGELFF. The variable domain in full, with the rest retrieved from reference TRBV19 and TRBJ2-2, is DGGITQSPKYLFRKEGQNVTLSCEQNLNHDAMYWYRQDPGQGLRLIYYSQIVNDFQKGDIAEGYSVSREKKESFPLTVTSAQKNPTAFYLCASAAGHLTGELFFGEGSRLTVL.

V is TRBV5-4 and J is TRBJ1-2; 7 bases align to TRBD1. J gave up 2 bases and V 8 bases, and 6 bases lay outside the gene matches. CDR1 is SGHNT and CDR2 is YYREEE in the germline V gene (reference sequence). This CDR3 comprises 13 residues. CDR3 region: CASTGQTNYGYTF. CDR3 DNA sequence: TGTGCCAGTACGGGACAGACGAACTATGGCTACACCTTC.

This clone was found a few times. The rearrangement joins TRBV27 to TRBJ2-7; possibly TRBD2 for D (6 bases). V lost 5 bases and J lost 0, with 11 bases in between. The CDR3 length is 14 residues. Germline loops: CDR1 MNHEY, CDR2 SMNVEV (reference sequence). CDR3 amino acids: CASSRGTFSYEQYF. CDR3 nucleotide sequence: TGTGCCAGCAGTCGGGGGACCTTCTCCTACGAGCAGTACTTC.

CDR3 DNA: TGTGCCAGCAGTTCCCACCGGGGTTTTAATGAAAAACTGTTTTTT. Its protein product is CASSSHRGFNEKLFF. The rearrangement uses TRBV7-2 and TRBJ1-4; D is undetermined. V shed 6 bases and J shed 4 bases, with 15 bases lying between them. This CDR3 comprises 15 residues. CDR1 and CDR2 from the germline V gene are SGHTA and FQGNSA.

To note about this clone: Distinct nucleotide sequences in the sample also encode this CDR3. The chain employs TRBV19 and TRBJ2-1; maybe TRBD1 (5 bases). The germline gives CDR1 LNHDA, CDR2 SQIVND (reference sequence). The CDR3 is made up of 14 amino acids. Trimming took 6 bases from V and 4 from J, leaving 13 bases between them. This chain's CDR3 is CASSAGYPYNEQFF. The DNA of the CDR3 is TGTGCCAGTAGCGCAGGGTACCCTTACAATGAGCAGTTCTTC. The full variable domain, completed using reference TRBV19 and TRBJ2-1, is DGGITQSPKYLFRKEGQNVTLSCEQNLNHDAMYWYRQDPGQGLRLIYYSQIVNDFQKGDIAEGYSVSREKKESFPLTVTSAQKNPTAFYLCASSAGYPYNEQFFGPGTRLTVL.

The chain carries TRBV6-1 and TRBJ2-6; possibly TRBD2 for D (5 bases). Germline V gives CDR1 MNHNS, CDR2 SASEGT. The CDR3 covers 14 residues. Deletions cut 5 bases from V and 4 bases from J, with 9 bases between. As DNA, the CDR3 is TGTGCCAGCAGTCTGAGGGCGGGGGCCAACGTCCTGACTTTC. Its protein product is CASSLRAGANVLTF.

The chain uses TRBV6-6 and TRBJ1-1; 7 nucleotides line up with TRBD1. CDR1 MNHNY and CDR2 SVGAGI come from the germline V gene (reference sequence). This CDR3 contains 14 residues. Trimming cost V 4 bases and J 3 bases; bases outside gene matches: 5. The CDR3 spells CASSSTGVDTEAFF. CDR3 DNA sequence: TGTGCCAGCAGTTCTACAGGGGTCGACACTGAAGCTTTCTTT.

This clone was counted once. DNA of the CDR3: TGCGCCAGCAGCTTGGGAAGAGCTGAAGCTTTCTTT. Translation: CASSLGRAEAFF. V is TRBV5-1 and J is TRBJ1-1; D is ambiguous. The CDR3 is made up of 12 amino acids. V lost 0 bases, J lost 6 bases, and 6 bases lay in between. Looked up from germline, CDR1 is SGHRS and CDR2 is YFSETQ. The full variable domain, rest sourced from reference TRBV5-1 and TRBJ1-1, is KAGVTQTPRYLIKTRGQQVTLSCSPISGHRSVSWYQQTPGQGLQFLFEYFSETQRNKGNFPGRFSGRQFSNSRSEMNVSTLELGDSALYLCASSLGRAEAFFGQGTRLTVV.

In the case of this clone: The junction and the germline gene differ at one end; a read error may be behind it. The J gene is TRBJ1-1, the V gene TRBV4-1; D may be TRBD1 (6 bases). The length of the CDR3 is 15 residues. Germline V gene sequence: CDR1 MGHRA, CDR2 YSYEKL. The CDR3 region is CAGSQVGGLGTEAFF. The CDR3 DNA reads as TGCGCCGGCAGCCAAGTGGGGGGGCTGGGCACTGAAGCTTTCTTT.

This clone was seen only a few times. The chain joins TRBV18 to TRBJ1-2, with 7 bases that match TRBD1. J gave up 2 bases and V 3 bases, and 3 bases lay outside the gene matches. This CDR3 spans 14 amino acids. Germline V gene data show CDR1 as KGHSH and CDR2 as LQKENI. CDR3: CASSPETGNYGYTF. CDR3 DNA sequence: TGTGCCAGCTCACCGGAGACAGGGAACTATGGCTACACCTTC.

The rearrangement uses TRBV10-1 and TRBJ2-5, with D possibly being TRBD1 (5 bases). The end of the DNA aligns better with TRBJ2-7, so the J call may be wrong. This CDR3 comprises 15 residues. Germline CDR1 WNHNN, CDR2 SYGVQD (reference sequence). Here the CDR3 DNA reads TGCGCCAGCAGTGAGGACAGTCTTAGCTCCTACGAGCAGTACTTC. It specifies CASSEDSLSSYEQYF.

The chain is built from TRBV7-9 and TRBJ1-5; D may be TRBD1 (6 bases). This CDR3 spans 14 amino acids. Trimming took 8 bases from V and 5 from J, leaving 16 bases between them. CDR1 is SEHNR and CDR2 is FQNEAQ in the germline V gene (reference sequence). CDR3 amino acids: CASASGALDQPQHF. In DNA form, the CDR3 reads TGTGCCAGCGCATCAGGGGCCCTCGATCAGCCCCAGCATTTT. Full variable domain (outside the CDR3, taken from reference TRBV7-9 and TRBJ1-5): DTGVSQNPRHKITKRGQNVTFRCDPISEHNRLYWYRQTLGQGPEFLTYFQNEAQLEKSRLLSDRFSAERPKGSFSTLEIQRTEQGDSAMYLCASASGALDQPQHFGDGTRLSIL.

About this clone itself: A junction end diverges from the germline sequence, so it may reflect a read error. The same CDR3 is also encoded by other DNA sequences in this sample. The chain has TRBV4-1 and TRBJ1-5; 7 nucleotides align to TRBD1. Germline values: CDR1 MGHRA, CDR2 YSYEKL. The CDR3 has 18 amino acids. The CDR3 region is CASSQGFPRQGRNQPQHF. CDR3 DNA sequence: TGCGCCAGTAGCCAAGGATTCCCTCGACAGGGCCGCAATCAGCCCCAGCATTTT.

The chain has TRBV19 and TRBJ1-1; D gene ambiguous. V was trimmed by 6 bases and J by 5 bases, leaving 19 bases between them. CDR3 length equals 15 residues. The germline V gene has CDR1 LNHDA and CDR2 SQIVND (reference sequence). CDR3 nucleotide sequence: TGTGCCAGTAGCTACCTCGGGTCGGGAGGGACTGAAGCTTTCTTT. Amino acid sequence: CASSYLGSGGTEAFF.

Turning to this clone: The junction and the germline gene differ at one end; a read error may be behind it. J is TRBJ1-4 and V is TRBV7-9, with 7 bases matching TRBD1. This CDR3 contains 15 residues. From germline, CDR1 is SEHNR and CDR2 FQNEAQ (reference sequence). The CDR3 reads CSSSSTGKLGEKLFF. In DNA, the CDR3 is TGTTCCAGCAGCTCGACAGGGAAGTTGGGTGAAAAACTGTTTTTT.

The V and J genes are TRBV5-1 and TRBJ2-1, with 10 bases lining up with TRBD2. Germline CDR1 is SGHRS and CDR2 is YFSETQ. The CDR3 covers 15 residues. V dropped 4 bases and J dropped 10; count of bases not matched to a gene: 11. The CDR3 bases are TGCGCCAGCAGCAGCAGCAGCGGGGGGGCAGGGGAGCAGTTCTTC. Its translation is CASSSSSGGAGEQFF.

The V gene is TRBV18, the J gene TRBJ2-1; TRBD1 matches at 7 bases. Germline assignment: CDR1 KGHSH and CDR2 LQKENI. V lost 3 bases and J lost 7; bases outside the gene matches: 3. This CDR3 comprises 13 residues. CDR3 sequence reads: CASSPKGANEQFF. CDR3 bases: TGTGCCAGCTCACCCAAGGGGGCGAATGAGCAGTTCTTC.